This T cell receptor beta chain is from a study of a mutant IDH1 vaccine in newly diagnosed glioma. Study information: Radiotherapy alone preceded vaccination by 4-6 weeks; alternatively, vaccination started with temozolomide cycles. The therapy given earlier, which was standard therapy, consisted of radiotherapy, temozolomide, or both, and most of the patients received both.

The CDR3 runs 15 residues. V was cut by 1 base and J by 1 base, with 8 bases left in between. The germline gives CDR1 SGDLS, CDR2 YYNGEE. Findings and caveats of the study: Apparently unrelated to pseudoprogression were changes in the top peripheral T cell clonotypes.

Noted time point: week 5, during vaccination. Each vaccine dose was 300 ug of mutant IDH1 20-mer peptide, with topical imiquimod. Libraries were prepared by immunoSEQ multiplex PCR; TCRdb keeps only in-frame clonotypes and omits some of them. This sample carries 75,000 to 85,000 clones, 75% to 95% of them seen once, and the ten largest clones take about 0.6%. In the case of this clone: The antigen is unknown.

The chain uses TRBV9 and TRBJ2-2; no definite D call. The receptor was derived from a woman between 45 and 60 years old with glioma. The sample consisted of PBMCs, taken from a glioma patient whose treatment included an IDH1 peptide vaccine. In nucleotides, the CDR3 is TGTGCCAGCAGCGTAAGGGCAGGGAACACCGGGGAGCTGTTTTTT. It yields the protein CASSVRAGNTGELFF.